This T cell receptor beta chain came from a study of identifying expanded T cells in peripheral blood. As to this clone: Its antigen is as yet unknown.

The V and J ends lost 5 bases and 5 bases respectively, with 19 bases between them. Germline V CDR1 and CDR2: SGHTA, FQGNSA. The CDR3 sequence is 15 residues long. Study-wide results and limits: Technical replicates showed roughly 1.2 changed clones; roughly two weeks about 16; four weeks 19. Clone count variance between roughly 2-week samples rose with total template count.

No infections or other immune events were documented during collection. Assay used: immunoSEQ multiplex PCR; TCRdb lists only in-frame clones, some missing. The sample holds 55,000 to 60,000 clones, about 92% seen once. The chain couples TRBV7-2 to TRBJ2-7; TRBD2 might be the D (5 bases). Material: blood. The receptor was derived from a person aged 18 to 70 in good health. CDR3 nucleotides: TGTGCCAGCAGCATCCGGGGAACTTCTGGAAACGAGCAGTACTTC. This codes for CASSIRGTSGNEQYF.